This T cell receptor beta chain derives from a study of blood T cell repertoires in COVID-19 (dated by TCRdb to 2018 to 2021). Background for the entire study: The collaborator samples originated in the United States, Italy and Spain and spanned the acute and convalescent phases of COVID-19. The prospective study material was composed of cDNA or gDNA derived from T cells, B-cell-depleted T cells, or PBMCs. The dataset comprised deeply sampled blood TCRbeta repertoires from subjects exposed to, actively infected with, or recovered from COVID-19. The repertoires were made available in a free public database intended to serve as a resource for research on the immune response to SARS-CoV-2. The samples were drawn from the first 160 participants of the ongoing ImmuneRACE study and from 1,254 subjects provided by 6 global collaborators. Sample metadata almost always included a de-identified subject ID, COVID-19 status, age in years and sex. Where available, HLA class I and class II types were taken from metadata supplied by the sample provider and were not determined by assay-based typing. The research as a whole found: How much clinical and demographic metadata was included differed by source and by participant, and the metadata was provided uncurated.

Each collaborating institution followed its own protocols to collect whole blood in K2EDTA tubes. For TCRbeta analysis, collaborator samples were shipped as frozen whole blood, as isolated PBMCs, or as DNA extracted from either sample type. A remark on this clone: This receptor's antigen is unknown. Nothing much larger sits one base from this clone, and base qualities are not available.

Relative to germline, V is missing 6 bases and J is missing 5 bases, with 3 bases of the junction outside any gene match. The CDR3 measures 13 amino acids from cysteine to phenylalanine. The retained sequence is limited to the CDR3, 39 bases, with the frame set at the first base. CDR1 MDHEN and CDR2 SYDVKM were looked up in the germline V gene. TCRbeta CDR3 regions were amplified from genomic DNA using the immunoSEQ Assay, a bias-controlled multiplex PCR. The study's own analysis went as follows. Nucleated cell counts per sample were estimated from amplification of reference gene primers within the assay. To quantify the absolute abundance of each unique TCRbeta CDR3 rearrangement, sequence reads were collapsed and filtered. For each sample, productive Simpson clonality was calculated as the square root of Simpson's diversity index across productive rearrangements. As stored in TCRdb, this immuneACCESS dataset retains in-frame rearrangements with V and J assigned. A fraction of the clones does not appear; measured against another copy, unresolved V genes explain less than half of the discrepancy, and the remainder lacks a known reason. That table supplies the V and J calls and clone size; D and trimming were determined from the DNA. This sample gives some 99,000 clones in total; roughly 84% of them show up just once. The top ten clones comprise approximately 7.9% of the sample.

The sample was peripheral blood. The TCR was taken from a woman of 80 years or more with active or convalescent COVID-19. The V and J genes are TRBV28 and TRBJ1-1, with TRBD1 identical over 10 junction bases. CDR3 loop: CASRGGQGTEAFF. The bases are TGTGCCAGCAGGGGGGGACAGGGGACTGAAGCTTTCTTT.